Presented here are 32 T cell receptor beta chains from one specimen sequenced in a study of blood T cell repertoires in COVID-19. Assay used: immunoSEQ multiplex PCR; TCRdb lists only in-frame clones, some missing. The sample shows some 200,000 clones, more than 80% of them seen only once. The sequenced sample was peripheral blood. The receptor source for this set is a woman of 80 years or more with COVID-19, enrolled during active disease.

This clone was seen only once. The chain carries TRBV5-1 and TRBJ1-4; D is possibly TRBD1 (6 bases). CDR1 is SGHRS and CDR2 is YFSETQ in the germline V gene. The germline V and J ends were trimmed by 0 bases and 4 bases, with 13 bases remaining between them. The CDR3 sequence is 16 residues long. The CDR3 DNA reads TGCGCCAGCAGCTTGGCCGGGGGGCCGGGTAATGAAAAACTGTTTTTT. Protein: CASSLAGGPGNEKLFF.

This chain links TRBV11-1 with TRBJ2-2; 12 nucleotides align to TRBD1. This CDR3 spans 16 amino acids. CDR1 SGHAT and CDR2 FQDESV come from the germline V gene (reference sequence). The junction had 8 bases not matched to a gene; V was cut back by 5 bases and J by 7 bases. The CDR3 spells CASSPSGTGGIGELFF. CDR3 DNA: TGTGCCAGCAGCCCGTCCGGGACAGGGGGCATCGGGGAGCTGTTTTTT.

In nucleotides, the CDR3 is TGTGCCAGCAGCTTAGGGACAAACTCTCTTAGGTATGGCTACACCTTC. Translated: CASSLGTNSLRYGYTF. V usage is TRBV5-4 and J usage is TRBJ1-2; maybe TRBD1 (6 bases). The CDR3 covers 16 residues. V was trimmed by 2 bases and J by 5 bases, leaving 19 bases between them. The germline V gene encodes CDR1 SGHNT and CDR2 YYREEE (reference sequence).

This chain joins TRBV12-5 and TRBJ1-4, with 7 nucleotides matching TRBD1. The CDR3 extends over 13 amino acids. Germline assignment: CDR1 LGHNT and CDR2 FRNRAP. V lost 11 bases, J lost 5 bases, and 8 bases stayed unmatched. CDR3 amino acids: CAGTDRRNEKLFF. In DNA, the CDR3 is TGTGCTGGGACAGACAGGAGAAATGAAAAACTGTTTTTT.

The V gene is TRBV2, the J gene TRBJ1-2; possible D gene TRBD1, 6 bases. The CDR3 runs 14 residues. Germline V gene sequence: CDR1 SNHLY, CDR2 FYNNEI. The V gene lost 5 bases and the J gene lost 4 bases, with 14 bases spanning the gap. The CDR3 bases are TGTGCCAGCAGTCGTAACAGGGACGGCTATGGCTACACCTTC. Its protein product is CASSRNRDGYGYTF.

The chain has TRBV5-1 and TRBJ1-2; maybe TRBD1 (5 bases). V gave up 4 bases and J gave up 8 bases, with 18 bases separating them. The germline gives CDR1 SGHRS, CDR2 YFSETQ. The CDR3 totals 14 residues. This CDR3 reads CASSVGPGGGGYTF. Written as DNA, the CDR3 is TGCGCCAGCAGCGTAGGGCCCGGGGGAGGCGGCTACACCTTC. Combining the CDR3 with reference TRBV5-1 and TRBJ1-2 gives the whole variable domain KAGVTQTPRYLIKTRGQQVTLSCSPISGHRSVSWYQQTPGQGLQFLFEYFSETQRNKGNFPGRFSGRQFSNSRSEMNVSTLELGDSALYLCASSVGPGGGGYTFGSGTRLTVV.

The chain carries TRBV2 and TRBJ2-2, with TRBD2 matching 7 bases. This CDR3 region has 17 residues. Germline CDR1 reads SNHLY; CDR2 reads FYNNEI. The junction had 10 bases not matched to a gene; V was cut back by 6 bases and J by 0 bases. In nucleotides, the CDR3 is TGTGCCAGCAGAGCCGGGACTACCCGAACGAACACCGGGGAGCTGTTTTTT. Amino acids: CASRAGTTRTNTGELFF.

V is TRBV5-8 and J is TRBJ2-1, with D possibly matching TRBD2 (5 bases). This CDR3 contains 14 residues. Germline-derived CDR1 and CDR2 are SGHTS and YDEGEE. V shed 2 bases and J shed 5 bases, with 11 bases lying between them. The CDR3 DNA sequence: TGTGCCAGCAGCTTCGGGCAAGCGGACAATGAGCAGTTCTTC. It is translated as CASSFGQADNEQFF.

The rearrangement uses TRBV4-1 and TRBJ2-1, with 10 bases lining up with TRBD2. Trimming cost V 4 bases and J 8 bases; bases outside gene matches: 8. The CDR3 has 15 residues. Germline-derived CDR1 and CDR2 are MGHRA and YSYEKL. CDR3 in DNA: TGCGCCAGCAGCCCCGGTGAGCGGGGGGGGCATGAGCAGTTCTTC. As protein: CASSPGERGGHEQFF.

This chain connects TRBV1 to TRBJ2-1; TRBD2 was called by the table and not checked on the DNA. TRBV1 represents a pseudogene. This CDR3 comprises 17 residues. CDR3 sequence reads: CTSSQDPTAEIYNEQFF. In DNA form, the CDR3 reads TGCACCAGCAGCCAAGATCCCACAGCGGAAATCTACAATGAGCAGTTCTTC.

The chain links TRBV29-1 to TRBJ1-1, with TRBD1 identical over 8 bases. The germline gives CDR1 SQVTM, CDR2 ANQGSEA. Trimming took 7 bases from V and 2 from J; bases not matched to a gene: 6. This CDR3 contains 13 residues. CDR3 residues: CSATGQVNTEAFF. CDR3 in DNA: TGCAGCGCAACGGGACAGGTCAACACTGAAGCTTTCTTT.

The DNA for the CDR3 is TGTGCCAGTAGCGAGGGACAGGGGGCAAGGCAGCCCCAGCATTTT. It encodes CASSEGQGARQPQHF. The V and J genes are TRBV19 and TRBJ1-5, with 12 bases matching TRBD1. In germline, CDR1 is LNHDA, CDR2 SQIVND (reference sequence). This CDR3 has 15 residues. The J segment lost 7 bases and the V segment lost 6 bases, leaving 7 bases of the junction unmatched.

The gene calls are TRBV2 and TRBJ2-7; 12 nucleotides align to TRBD1. This CDR3 region has 17 residues. Germline-derived CDR1 and CDR2 are SNHLY and FYNNEI. V lost 0 bases, J lost 2 bases, and 5 bases stayed unmatched. CDR3 bases: TGTGCCAGCAGTGAAGCGGGACAGGGGGCTCCCCCCTACGAGCAGTACTTC. This sequence encodes CASSEAGQGAPPYEQYF.

The V and J genes are TRBV28 and TRBJ1-5, with D perhaps TRBD1 (5 bases). V was shortened by 3 bases and J by 4 bases, with 19 bases between the two germline ends. This CDR3 contains 17 residues. Germline CDR1 is MDHEN and CDR2 is SYDVKM. The CDR3 spells CASSFLWGGFGNQPQHF. The CDR3 bases are TGTGCCAGCAGTTTTCTTTGGGGCGGCTTCGGAAATCAGCCCCAGCATTTT. Using reference TRBV28 and TRBJ1-5 for the parts outside the CDR3, the full variable domain is DVKVTQSSRYLVKRTGEKVFLECVQDMDHENMFWYRQDPGLGLRLIYFSYDVKMKEKGDIPEGYSVSREKKERFSLILESASTNQTSMYLCASSFLWGGFGNQPQHFGDGTRLSIL.

This sequence joins TRBV5-4 and TRBJ2-5, with 9 positions matching TRBD2. Germline loops: CDR1 SGHNT, CDR2 YYREEE (reference sequence). This CDR3 has 15 residues. With V trimmed by 0 bases and J by 1 base, 1 base remained unmatched. CDR3 amino acids: CASSLGGRAQETQYF. The CDR3 DNA reads as TGTGCCAGCAGCTTGGGCGGGAGGGCCCAAGAGACCCAGTACTTC.

This chain connects TRBV9 to TRBJ2-3; D gene uncertain. V was cut by 1 base and J by 1 base, with 7 bases left in between. Germline values: CDR1 SGDLS, CDR2 YYNGEE. The CDR3 spans 14 residues. The chain's CDR3 is CASSVRTGTDTQYF. In nucleotides, the CDR3 is TGTGCCAGCAGCGTACGAACGGGCACAGATACGCAGTATTTT.

This clone was detected once. The genes are TRBV2 and TRBJ1-2; D perhaps matches TRBD1 (6 bases). V was trimmed by 2 bases and J by 8 bases, leaving 15 bases between them. Germline values: CDR1 SNHLY, CDR2 FYNNEI. The length of the CDR3 is 14 residues. The DNA for the CDR3 is TGTGCCAGCAGTGAATTATCAGGGGAAGGCGGCTACACCTTC. It translates to CASSELSGEGGYTF.

About this clone itself: A read error may produce the germline difference seen at one junction end. This chain connects TRBV25-1 to TRBJ2-7; the D is unclear. CDR1 and CDR2 from the germline V gene are MGHDK and SYGVNS. The CDR3 contains 11 residues. CDR3 in amino acids: CASSEYQALNF. The CDR3 region has the DNA TGTGCCAGCAGTGAATATCAGGCCTTAAACTTC.

The rearrangement joins TRBV10-3 to TRBJ1-1; TRBD1 matches at 9 bases. Trimming removed 6 bases from V and 5 bases from J; junction bases left unmatched: 7. Per the germline V gene, CDR1 is ENHRY and CDR2 is SYGVKD. This CDR3 comprises 14 residues. The CDR3 coding sequence is TGTGCCATCAGACCGACAGGGGGGGGTACTGAAGCTTTCTTT. The encoded protein is CAIRPTGGGTEAFF.

This clone was seen a few times. The chain recombines TRBV5-1 with TRBJ1-2; D gene ambiguous. CDR3 size: 14 residues. The V end was cut by 4 bases, the J end by 6 bases, with 16 bases between. Germline CDR1 is SGHRS and CDR2 is YFSETQ. The CDR3 nucleotides are TGCGCCAGCAGCACCGGGCCTAGGGAGGATGGCTACACCTTC. Protein product: CASSTGPREDGYTF.

The V call is TRBV18, the J call TRBJ1-5; tentatively, D is TRBD1 (6 bases). Germline V gene lookup returns CDR1 KGHSH and CDR2 LQKENI. V was clipped by 2 bases and J by 7 bases, with 9 bases between them. The CDR3 has 13 residues. This CDR3 is CASSPGDTQPQHF. The CDR3 coding sequence is TGTGCCAGCTCACCAGGGGACACCCAGCCCCAGCATTTT.

This rearrangement joins TRBV5-1 to TRBJ1-2; the match to TRBD1 covers 7 bases. This CDR3 comprises 14 residues. With 1 base clipped from V and 4 bases from J, the junction kept 4 bases outside the gene matches. Germline-derived CDR1 and CDR2 are SGHRS and YFSETQ. The CDR3 DNA sequence: TGCGCCAGCAGCTTGAACAGGGGCCTCTATGGCTACACCTTC. Its protein is CASSLNRGLYGYTF.

This chain links TRBV29-1 with TRBJ1-5; D remains unclear. This CDR3 comprises 13 residues. Trimming shortened V by 6 bases and J by 5 bases, and 14 bases separated the two germline ends. Germline assignment: CDR1 SQVTM and CDR2 ANQGSEA. CDR3 nucleotide sequence: TGCAGCGTGAAGGGAGGGTTTGATCAGCCCCAGCATTTT. Residues: CSVKGGFDQPQHF. The full variable domain, completed using reference TRBV29-1 and TRBJ1-5, is SAVISQKPSRDICQRGTSLTIQCQVDSQVTMMFWYRQQPGQSLTLIATANQGSEATYESGFVIDKFPISRPNLTFSTLTVSNMSPEDSSIYLCSVKGGFDQPQHFGDGTRLSIL.

This clone was seen a handful of times. This chain joins TRBV9 and TRBJ1-6; D perhaps matches TRBD1 (5 bases). CDR3 size: 17 residues. From germline, CDR1 is SGDLS and CDR2 YYNGEE. The V end lost 0 bases, the J end lost 4 bases, and 14 bases lay between the germline ends. DNA of the CDR3: TGTGCCAGCAGCGTAGCTGCGGGGGTCCTATATAATTCACCCCTCCACTTT. Encoded protein: CASSVAAGVLYNSPLHF.

The chain combines TRBV7-2 with TRBJ2-7, with D possibly being TRBD2 (6 bases). This CDR3 is built from 15 residues. Per germline, CDR1 SGHTA and CDR2 FQGNSA. With 3 bases removed from V and 4 bases from J, the gap between germline ends came to 16 bases. The CDR3 nucleotides read TGTGCCAGCAGCTTGGAGGGCCTGGTAGGGTACGAGCAGTACTTC. Its translation: CASSLEGLVGYEQYF.

Comments on this clone: The sample carries other DNA sequences with the same CDR3. The V call is TRBV5-4, the J call TRBJ1-2; D gene unclear. The length of the CDR3 is 13 residues. Germline lookup yields CDR1 SGHNT and CDR2 YYREEE (reference sequence). Trimming left V 0 bases short and J 2 bases short, with 5 bases between. The CDR3 sequence is CASSLGQNYGYTF. The CDR3 coding sequence is TGTGCCAGCAGCTTGGGGCAGAACTATGGCTACACCTTC.

The table lists this clone with a count of one. The chain links TRBV4-1 to TRBJ1-2; 7 positions agree with TRBD1. The J segment lost 3 bases and the V segment lost 7 bases, leaving 2 bases of the junction unmatched. CDR3 length equals 12 residues. Germline assignment: CDR1 MGHRA and CDR2 YSYEKL. The CDR3 DNA is TGCGCCAGCACCGGACAGGACTATGGCTACACCTTC. Its translation: CASTGQDYGYTF.

The V gene is TRBV15, the J gene TRBJ2-5; D may be TRBD2 (7 bases). Germline V CDR1 and CDR2: LNHNV, YYDKDF (reference sequence). Deletions cut 3 bases from V and 5 bases from J, with 13 bases between. CDR3 size: 14 residues. The CDR3 coding sequence is TGTGCCACCAGCAGCGCAGGGGAGGGGGAGACCCAGTACTTC. Its protein product is CATSSAGEGETQYF.

For this clone: A read error may produce the germline difference seen at one junction end. The V and J genes are TRBV7-7 and TRBJ2-1; tentative D call: TRBD2 (6 bases). The CDR3 is 13 amino acids. CDR1 SSHAT and CDR2 FNYEAQ come from the germline V gene (reference sequence). The CDR3 coding sequence is TGTGCTAGCAGCCCACAGACTGGGACTGGGCAGTTCTTC. Translating it yields CASSPQTGTGQFF.

The J gene is TRBJ2-4, the V gene TRBV4-1, with TRBD2 as a possible D gene (5 bases). V was trimmed by 5 bases and J by 6 bases, leaving 8 bases between them. The CDR3 totals 12 residues. The germline V gene encodes CDR1 MGHRA and CDR2 YSYEKL. In nucleotides, the CDR3 is TGCGCCAGCAGCTTACTAGGAAACATTCAGTACTTC. It yields the protein CASSLLGNIQYF.

The chain combines TRBV21-1 with TRBJ2-3; no check of the table's D call, TRBD2, against the DNA was made. TRBV21-1 is termed a pseudogene. The CDR3 runs to 17 residues. CDR3 nucleotides: TGTGCCAGCAGCAACCGGAGGCTAGCCCTAGAGGGAGATACGCAGTATTTT. Translated: CASSNRRLALEGDTQYF.

This chain connects TRBV9 to TRBJ2-2, with 10 bases lining up with TRBD1. There are 15 residues in the CDR3. V shed 3 bases, J shed 6 bases, and the junction held 5 bases outside the gene matches. In germline, CDR1 is SGDLS, CDR2 YYNGEE. The CDR3 spells CASSEWTGGAGELFF. For the CDR3, the DNA is TGTGCCAGCAGCGAATGGACAGGGGGAGCCGGGGAGCTGTTTTTT. Using reference TRBV9 and TRBJ2-2 for the parts outside the CDR3, the full variable domain is DSGVTQTPKHLITATGQRVTLRCSPRSGDLSVYWYQQSLDQGLQFLIQYYNGEERAKGNILERFSAQQFPDLHSELNLSSLELGDSALYFCASSEWTGGAGELFFGEGSRLTVL.